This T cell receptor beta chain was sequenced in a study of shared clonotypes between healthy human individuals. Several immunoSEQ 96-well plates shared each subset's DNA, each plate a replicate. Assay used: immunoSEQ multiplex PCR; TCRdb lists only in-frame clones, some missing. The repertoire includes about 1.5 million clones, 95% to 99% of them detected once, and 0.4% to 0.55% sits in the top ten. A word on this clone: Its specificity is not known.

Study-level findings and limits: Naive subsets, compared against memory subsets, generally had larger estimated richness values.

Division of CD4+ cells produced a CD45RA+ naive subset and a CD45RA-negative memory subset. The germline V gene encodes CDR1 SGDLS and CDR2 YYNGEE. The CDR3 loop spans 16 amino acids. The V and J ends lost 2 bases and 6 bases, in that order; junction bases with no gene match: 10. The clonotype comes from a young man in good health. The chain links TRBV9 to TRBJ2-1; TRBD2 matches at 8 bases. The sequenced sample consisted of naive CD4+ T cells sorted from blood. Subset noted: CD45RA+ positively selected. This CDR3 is CASSVFSSGGINEQFF. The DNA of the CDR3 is TGTGCCAGCAGCGTCTTCTCCAGCGGGGGTATCAATGAGCAGTTCTTC. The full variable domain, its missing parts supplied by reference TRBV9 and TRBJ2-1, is DSGVTQTPKHLITATGQRVTLRCSPRSGDLSVYWYQQSLDQGLQFLIQYYNGEERAKGNILERFSAQQFPDLHSELNLSSLELGDSALYFCASSVFSSGGINEQFFGPGTRLTVL.